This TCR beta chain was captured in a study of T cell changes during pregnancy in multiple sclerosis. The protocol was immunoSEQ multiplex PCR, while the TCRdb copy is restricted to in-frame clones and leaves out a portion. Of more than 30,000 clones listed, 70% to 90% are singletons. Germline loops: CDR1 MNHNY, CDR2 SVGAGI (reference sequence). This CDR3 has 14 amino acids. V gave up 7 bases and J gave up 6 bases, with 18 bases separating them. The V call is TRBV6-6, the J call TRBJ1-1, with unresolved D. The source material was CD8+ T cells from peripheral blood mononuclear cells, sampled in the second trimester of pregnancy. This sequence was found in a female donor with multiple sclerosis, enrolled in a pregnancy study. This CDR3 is CASTAGRVVPEAFF. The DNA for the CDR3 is TGTGCCAGCACGGCGGGGAGGGTGGTCCCTGAAGCTTTCTTT.